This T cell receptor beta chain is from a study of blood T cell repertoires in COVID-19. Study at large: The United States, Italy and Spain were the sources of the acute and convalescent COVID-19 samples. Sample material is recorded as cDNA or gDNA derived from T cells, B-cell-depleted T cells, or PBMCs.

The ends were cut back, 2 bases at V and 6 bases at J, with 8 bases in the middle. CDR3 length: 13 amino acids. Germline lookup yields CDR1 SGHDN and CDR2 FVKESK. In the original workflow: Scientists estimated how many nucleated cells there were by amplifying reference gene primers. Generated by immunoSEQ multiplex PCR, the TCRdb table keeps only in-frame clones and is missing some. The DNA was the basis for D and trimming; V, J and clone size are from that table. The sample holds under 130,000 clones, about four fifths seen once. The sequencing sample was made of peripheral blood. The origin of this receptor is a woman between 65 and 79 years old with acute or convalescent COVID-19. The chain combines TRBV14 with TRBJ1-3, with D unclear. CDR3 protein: CASSQRGSNTIYF. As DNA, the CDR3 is TGTGCCAGCAGCCAACGGGGTTCAAACACCATATATTTT.